This is a list of T cell receptor beta chains from one sample in a study of molecular identifiers for immune sequencing clone quantification. In TCRdb, the PCR reads were re-called with MiXCR into one record per CDR3 protein. The profile shows just under 650,000 distinct CDR3 sequences, about 20% of them singletons. Sequenced: naive CD8+ T cells from blood, with Jurkat cell RNA spiked in. The origin of the receptors is a human donor in good health. Some libraries in this study had Jurkat cell RNA spiked in. Both conserved end residues are part of each CDR3. D genes are given only for firm matches. For some rows the clone size is stated as once, few or many, or as a class when expanded; others skip it.

cdr3_nt: TGCTGTGCTAGAGACCAGGGGTACTACGAGCAGTACTTC
cdr3_aa: CCARDQGYYEQYF
v_call: TRBV20-1
clone_size: -
j_call: TRBJ2-7
cdr3_length: 13
d_call: -

cdr3_nt: TGTGTCAGCAGCTTCGGGTTGTACGAGCAGTACTTC
cdr3_aa: CVSSFGLYEQYF
v_call: TRBV7-8
clone_size: -
j_call: TRBJ2-7
cdr3_length: 12
d_call: -

cdr3_nt: TGTGCCAGCAGCGTAGTAGGTGGGGACTATCCCGAGCAGTACTTC
cdr3_aa: CASSVVGGDYPEQYF
v_call: TRBV9
clone_size: few
j_call: TRBJ2-7
cdr3_length: 15
d_call: TRBD2

cdr3_nt: TGTGCCAGCAGCCTCTCCGGGACTAGCGGTAGGGATGAGCAGTTCTTC
cdr3_aa: CASSLSGTSGRDEQFF
v_call: TRBV7-9
clone_size: many
j_call: TRBJ2-1
cdr3_length: 16
d_call: TRBD2

cdr3_nt: TGTGCCAGCCACGGCCTAGCCCACGAGACCCAGTACTTC
cdr3_aa: CASHGLAHETQYF
v_call: TRBV7-6
clone_size: many
j_call: TRBJ2-5
cdr3_length: 13
d_call: -

cdr3_nt: TGCAGTGCTAGATCGAATTTTGGGGGGTTTAGGGAGACCCAGTACTTC
cdr3_aa: CSARSNFGGFRETQYF
v_call: TRBV20-1
clone_size: few
j_call: TRBJ2-5
cdr3_length: 16
d_call: -

cdr3_nt: TGTGCCAGCAGCTCGGGACTTATGAATGAAAAACTGTTTTTT
cdr3_aa: CASSSGLMNEKLFF
v_call: TRBV7-9
clone_size: -
j_call: TRBJ1-4
cdr3_length: 14
d_call: -

cdr3_nt: TGTGCCAGCAGCTTGGGCGGCGGGTCTCACTACGAGCAGTACTTC
cdr3_aa: CASSLGGGSHYEQYF
v_call: TRBV7-6
clone_size: few
j_call: TRBJ2-7
cdr3_length: 15
d_call: -

cdr3_nt: TGTGCCATCAGTGAGGGGGACAGGGGTCTACAAGAGACCCAGTACTTC
cdr3_aa: CAISEGDRGLQETQYF
v_call: TRBV10-3
clone_size: many
j_call: TRBJ2-5
cdr3_length: 16
d_call: TRBD1

cdr3_nt: TGTGCCAGCCGCCAAGGCGGCGGCAGCTATGGCTACACCTTC
cdr3_aa: CASRQGGGSYGYTF
v_call: TRBV3-1
clone_size: once
j_call: TRBJ1-2
cdr3_length: 14
d_call: -

cdr3_nt: TGTGCCAGCAGCTTAGGAGGGTTGGGCTACGAGCAGTACTTC
cdr3_aa: CASSLGGLGYEQYF
v_call: TRBV11-3
clone_size: -
j_call: TRBJ2-7
cdr3_length: 14
d_call: -

cdr3_nt: TGCAGCGTTGTAGATGGGGGCGCGAGAGGCTACACCTTC
cdr3_aa: CSVVDGGARGYTF
v_call: TRBV29-1
clone_size: many
j_call: TRBJ1-2
cdr3_length: 13
d_call: -

cdr3_nt: TGCGCCAGCAGCCATTTAGGAGTGAACACCGGGGAGCTGTTTTTT
cdr3_aa: CASSHLGVNTGELFF
v_call: TRBV4-1
clone_size: many
j_call: TRBJ2-2
cdr3_length: 15
d_call: -

cdr3_nt: TGCGCCAGCAGCCAGCCGGGACTGCGCCAAGAGACCCAGTACTTC
cdr3_aa: CASSQPGLRQETQYF
v_call: TRBV4-1
clone_size: many
j_call: TRBJ2-5
cdr3_length: 15
d_call: -

cdr3_nt: TGTGCCAGCAGCCAAGAGGTCAGGTTAGCGGGAACATCCTACGAGCAGTACTTC
cdr3_aa: CASSQEVRLAGTSYEQYF
v_call: TRBV4-2
clone_size: many
j_call: TRBJ2-7
cdr3_length: 18
d_call: TRBD2

cdr3_nt: TGTGCCAGCAGCTTGGCGGGACAGGGATATTATGAGCAGTTCTTC
cdr3_aa: CASSLAGQGYYEQFF
v_call: TRBV5-6
clone_size: many
j_call: TRBJ2-1
cdr3_length: 15
d_call: TRBD1

cdr3_nt: TGTGCCAGCAGCTCGGGACTAGCGGCCGATGAGCAGTTCTTC
cdr3_aa: CASSSGLAADEQFF
v_call: TRBV5-4
clone_size: few
j_call: TRBJ2-1
cdr3_length: 14
d_call: TRBD2

cdr3_nt: TGCGCCAGCAGCCAAGATCCCCAGCGGGGGGCGGGGAATACGCAGTATTTT
cdr3_aa: CASSQDPQRGAGNTQYF
v_call: TRBV4-3
clone_size: few
j_call: TRBJ2-3
cdr3_length: 17
d_call: TRBD2

cdr3_nt: TGTGCCAGCACCCCCCTAACCCCGGGACAAACCTCCTACGAGCAGTACTTC
cdr3_aa: CASTPLTPGQTSYEQYF
v_call: TRBV27
clone_size: few
j_call: TRBJ2-7
cdr3_length: 17
d_call: -

cdr3_nt: TGTGCCAGCAGCCCCTTTCGGGGACAGGGCAACTATAGCTACACCTTC
cdr3_aa: CASSPFRGQGNYSYTF
v_call: TRBV7-8
clone_size: -
j_call: TRBJ1-2
cdr3_length: 16
d_call: TRBD1

cdr3_nt: TGTGCCAGCAGCCAAGGACTGCACAATGAGCAGTTCTTC
cdr3_aa: CASSQGLHNEQFF
v_call: TRBV7-9
clone_size: many
j_call: TRBJ2-1
cdr3_length: 13
d_call: -

cdr3_nt: TGTGCCAGCAGTACCCCGGACAGGGTGAATCAGCCCCAGCATTTT
cdr3_aa: CASSTPDRVNQPQHF
v_call: TRBV12-3/TRBV12-4
clone_size: many
j_call: TRBJ1-5
cdr3_length: 15
d_call: TRBD1

cdr3_nt: TGTGCCATCAGTGAGTGGAGCGCTGGTCAAGAGACCCAGTACTTC
cdr3_aa: CAISEWSAGQETQYF
v_call: TRBV10-3
clone_size: many
j_call: TRBJ2-5
cdr3_length: 15
d_call: -

cdr3_nt: TGCAGTGCTAGGACAGGGGTTGGCGGGGAGCTGTTTTTT
cdr3_aa: CSARTGVGGELFF
v_call: TRBV20-1
clone_size: few
j_call: TRBJ2-2
cdr3_length: 13
d_call: TRBD1

cdr3_nt: TGTGCCTGGAGCCCTCCGTCACTCTACAATGAGCAGTTCTTC
cdr3_aa: CAWSPPSLYNEQFF
v_call: TRBV30
clone_size: many
j_call: TRBJ2-1
cdr3_length: 14
d_call: -

cdr3_nt: TGTGCCAGCAGTTACTCGACGGGGTTACCTGAAGCTTTCTTT
cdr3_aa: CASSYSTGLPEAFF
v_call: TRBV6-2/TRBV6-3
clone_size: many
j_call: TRBJ1-1
cdr3_length: 14
d_call: -

cdr3_nt: TGCGCCAGCAGCCCGGAAGGGTTCCGGCAGTACTTC
cdr3_aa: CASSPEGFRQYF
v_call: TRBV5-1
clone_size: many
j_call: TRBJ2-7
cdr3_length: 12
d_call: -

cdr3_nt: TGCAGTGCTAGGACTAGCGGGAGAGAGTGGGAGACCCAGTACTTC
cdr3_aa: CSARTSGREWETQYF
v_call: TRBV20-1
clone_size: few
j_call: TRBJ2-5
cdr3_length: 15
d_call: TRBD2

cdr3_nt: TGTGCCAGCAGCTCACTCACCTTACCTGCCATATATTTT
cdr3_aa: CASSSLTLPAIYF
v_call: TRBV7-6
clone_size: many
j_call: TRBJ1-3
cdr3_length: 13
d_call: -

cdr3_nt: TGTGCCAGCAGTCCCCTCGCGAGTCAGCCCCAGCATTTT
cdr3_aa: CASSPLASQPQHF
v_call: TRBV28
clone_size: many
j_call: TRBJ1-5
cdr3_length: 13
d_call: -

cdr3_nt: TGCGCCAGCAGCCAAGATGACAACACTGAAGCTTTCTTT
cdr3_aa: CASSQDDNTEAFF
v_call: TRBV4-3
clone_size: many
j_call: TRBJ1-1
cdr3_length: 13
d_call: -

cdr3_nt: TGTGCCAGCAGCTCATCGTCGGGGGAGCCTTACGAGCAGTACTTC
cdr3_aa: CASSSSSGEPYEQYF
v_call: TRBV7-9
clone_size: few
j_call: TRBJ2-7
cdr3_length: 15
d_call: -

cdr3_nt: TGTGCCAGCAGCGGGGAGGGAAGGGGTAATCAGCCCCAGCATTTT
cdr3_aa: CASSGEGRGNQPQHF
v_call: TRBV9
clone_size: few
j_call: TRBJ1-5
cdr3_length: 15
d_call: -

cdr3_nt: TGTGCCAGCAGCTTAAGTGCCACCGGGGAGCTGTTTTTT
cdr3_aa: CASSLSATGELFF
v_call: TRBV7-6
clone_size: -
j_call: TRBJ2-2
cdr3_length: 13
d_call: -

cdr3_nt: TGTGCCAGCAGCGTCGGGACAGCCCGCACAGATACGCAGTATTTT
cdr3_aa: CASSVGTARTDTQYF
v_call: TRBV7-9
clone_size: many
j_call: TRBJ2-3
cdr3_length: 15
d_call: TRBD1

cdr3_nt: TGCGCCAGCAGCCAAGGGGACTCCACAGATACGCAGTATTTT
cdr3_aa: CASSQGDSTDTQYF
v_call: TRBV4-1
clone_size: many
j_call: TRBJ2-3
cdr3_length: 14
d_call: -

cdr3_nt: TGTGCCAGCAGCGGATCAGCGGGGATCTCCTACGAGCAGTACTTC
cdr3_aa: CASSGSAGISYEQYF
v_call: TRBV5-6
clone_size: few
j_call: TRBJ2-7
cdr3_length: 15
d_call: TRBD2

cdr3_nt: TGTGCCAGCAGCATCGACATTTACCGAGAGACCCAGTACTTC
cdr3_aa: CASSIDIYRETQYF
v_call: TRBV12-3/TRBV12-4
clone_size: -
j_call: TRBJ2-5
cdr3_length: 14
d_call: -

cdr3_nt: TGCGCCTCACAGGGGGCTTTGAACACTGAAGCTTTCTTT
cdr3_aa: CASQGALNTEAFF
v_call: TRBV4-1
clone_size: many
j_call: TRBJ1-1
cdr3_length: 13
d_call: TRBD1

cdr3_nt: TGTGCCAGCAGCCCCCAGGTAACGGGACCCCCCTACAATGAGCAGTTCTTC
cdr3_aa: CASSPQVTGPPYNEQFF
v_call: TRBV11-2
clone_size: -
j_call: TRBJ2-1
cdr3_length: 17
d_call: -

cdr3_nt: TGTGCCAGCAGCTTAACTAGCGGCGCGAACGCCGGGGAGCTGTTTTTT
cdr3_aa: CASSLTSGANAGELFF
v_call: TRBV7-9
clone_size: few
j_call: TRBJ2-2
cdr3_length: 16
d_call: TRBD2

cdr3_nt: TGTGCCTGGACCCCGGGACAGGCACAAGAGACCCAGTACTTC
cdr3_aa: CAWTPGQAQETQYF
v_call: TRBV30
clone_size: once
j_call: TRBJ2-5
cdr3_length: 14
d_call: TRBD1

cdr3_nt: TGCGCCAGCAGCCAACCCTCCTCAGGGCTAAGCACAGATACGCAGTATTTT
cdr3_aa: CASSQPSSGLSTDTQYF
v_call: TRBV4-1
clone_size: many
j_call: TRBJ2-3
cdr3_length: 17
d_call: -

cdr3_nt: TGTGCCAGCAGTCAACTAGCGGAAGGCTCTGATACGCAGTATTTT
cdr3_aa: CASSQLAEGSDTQYF
v_call: TRBV2
clone_size: many
j_call: TRBJ2-3
cdr3_length: 15
d_call: TRBD2

cdr3_nt: TGCGCCAGCAGCCACCCGGGATCCCAAGAGACCCAGTACTTC
cdr3_aa: CASSHPGSQETQYF
v_call: TRBV5-1
clone_size: many
j_call: TRBJ2-5
cdr3_length: 14
d_call: -

cdr3_nt: TGTGCCAAGGGTCCGAGCTCTGGGGCCAACGTCCTGACTTTC
cdr3_aa: CAKGPSSGANVLTF
v_call: TRBV12-3/TRBV12-4
clone_size: many
j_call: TRBJ2-6
cdr3_length: 14
d_call: -

cdr3_nt: TGTGCCAGCAGCTTAACAGCGGCCGGGGAGCAGTACTTC
cdr3_aa: CASSLTAAGEQYF
v_call: TRBV7-9
clone_size: many
j_call: TRBJ2-7
cdr3_length: 13
d_call: -

cdr3_nt: TGTGCCAGTAGTATTGAACAGTCCTACGAGCAGTACTTC
cdr3_aa: CASSIEQSYEQYF
v_call: TRBV19
clone_size: -
j_call: TRBJ2-7
cdr3_length: 13
d_call: -

cdr3_nt: TGTGCCAGTAGCGAGCGGGGGGCGTACGAGCAGTACTTC
cdr3_aa: CASSERGAYEQYF
v_call: TRBV9
clone_size: many
j_call: TRBJ2-7
cdr3_length: 13
d_call: TRBD2

cdr3_nt: TGTGCCAGCAGTGCCCGTTTTGGGGGGGGCACCTACGAGCAGTACTTC
cdr3_aa: CASSARFGGGTYEQYF
v_call: TRBV27
clone_size: -
j_call: TRBJ2-7
cdr3_length: 16
d_call: -

cdr3_nt: TGCAGTGCTAACCCGACTAGCGGACAGAGGGCCCAGTACTTC
cdr3_aa: CSANPTSGQRAQYF
v_call: TRBV20-1
clone_size: many
j_call: TRBJ2-5
cdr3_length: 14
d_call: TRBD2

cdr3_nt: TGTGCCAGCAGCCCGGGTCCCAAAGTGAGCAATCAGCCCCAGCATTTT
cdr3_aa: CASSPGPKVSNQPQHF
v_call: TRBV7-6
clone_size: many
j_call: TRBJ1-5
cdr3_length: 16
d_call: -

cdr3_nt: TGCAGCGCCAAGGCAGGGGGTGAAGCTTTCTTT
cdr3_aa: CSAKAGGEAFF
v_call: TRBV29-1
clone_size: many
j_call: TRBJ1-1
cdr3_length: 11
d_call: TRBD1

cdr3_nt: TGTGCCAGCACCCCTTATGCGGGGCGGATTGTCCATTCATCAGATACGCAGTATTTT
cdr3_aa: CASTPYAGRIVHSSDTQYF
v_call: TRBV11-3
clone_size: -
j_call: TRBJ2-3
cdr3_length: 19
d_call: -